Listed here are 15 T cell receptor beta chains from one sample, sequenced in a study of T cell responses to AZD1222 COVID-19 vaccine. Sequencing used immunoSEQ multiplex PCR; TCRdb keeps in-frame clones, though not all of them. The sample consists of more than 95,000 clones, roughly 90% of them appearing once. The input for sequencing was peripheral blood, taken on day 0 of AZD1222 vaccination. The receptors stem from an adult in good health.

The J gene is TRBJ2-2, the V gene TRBV11-2, with D possibly being TRBD2 (5 bases). The V gene's germline CDR1 is SGHAT and CDR2 FQNNGV. V was clipped by 4 bases and J by 0 bases, with 9 bases between them. The CDR3 extends over 15 amino acids. The CDR3 here is CASSSRTPNTGELFF. CDR3 coding DNA: TGTGCCAGCAGCTCCAGGACTCCGAACACCGGGGAGCTGTTTTTT.

The chain carries TRBV4-2 and TRBJ2-1; 8 nucleotides line up with TRBD1. CDR3 length: 16 amino acids. The junction had 8 bases not matched to a gene; V was cut back by 2 bases and J by 5 bases. Per germline, CDR1 LGHNA and CDR2 YNFKEQ. This CDR3 is CASSQPQGGENNEQFF. The DNA of the CDR3 is TGTGCCAGCAGCCAACCACAGGGGGGCGAAAACAATGAGCAGTTCTTC.

The chain couples TRBV4-1 to TRBJ1-1, with D perhaps matching TRBD1 (6 bases). Germline V gene sequence: CDR1 MGHRA, CDR2 YSYEKL. V was clipped by 7 bases and J by 2 bases, with 20 bases between them. CDR3 size: 16 residues. The CDR3 protein is CASTIKSGTINTEAFF. The CDR3 nucleotides are TGCGCCAGCACCATAAAATCGGGGACAATTAACACTGAAGCTTTCTTT.

The chain uses TRBV19 and TRBJ2-1, with 7 bases lining up with TRBD2. The germline gives CDR1 LNHDA, CDR2 SQIVND (reference sequence). V trimming: 3 bases; J trimming: 7 bases; junction bases outside the gene matches: 9. The CDR3 spans 15 residues. The CDR3 is CASSIWGGVANEQFF. The CDR3 DNA reads TGTGCCAGTAGTATTTGGGGGGGGGTTGCGAATGAGCAGTTCTTC.

The CDR3 coding sequence is TGTGCCAGTAGTATTTGGCAGGGAAGTCGGACCGGGGAGCTGTTTTTT. This sequence encodes CASSIWQGSRTGELFF. The chain links TRBV19 to TRBJ2-2; a possible D gene is TRBD1 (5 bases). The ends were cut back, 3 bases at V and 5 bases at J, with 16 bases in the middle. CDR3 size: 16 residues. Germline CDR1 LNHDA, CDR2 SQIVND (reference sequence).

The chain joins TRBV5-1 to TRBJ1-1; D is ambiguous. This CDR3 has 16 residues. Trimming stripped 1 base from V and 1 base from J, with 14 bases between. Looked up from germline, CDR1 is SGHRS and CDR2 is YFSETQ. The CDR3 region is CASSLLVSPGNTEAFF. The CDR3 coding sequence is TGCGCCAGCAGCTTGCTTGTGTCCCCAGGGAACACTGAAGCTTTCTTT.

V usage is TRBV10-3 and J usage is TRBJ2-1; TRBD2 matches at 10 bases. CDR3 size: 14 residues. Germline V gives CDR1 ENHRY, CDR2 SYGVKD. V was pared by 6 bases and J by 7 bases, with 6 bases of the junction left unmatched. CDR3 protein: CAIRLSGGTNEQFF. The DNA of the CDR3 is TGTGCCATCAGACTTAGCGGGGGGACAAATGAGCAGTTCTTC.

This chain connects TRBV5-1 to TRBJ1-2; 8 bases are a match to TRBD1. This CDR3 spans 14 amino acids. Germline V gene lookup returns CDR1 SGHRS and CDR2 YFSETQ. J gave up 4 bases and V 5 bases, and 7 bases lay outside the gene matches. The CDR3, as DNA: TGCGCCAGCAGTCCGGGACAGGTGAGCTATGGCTACACCTTC. It codes for CASSPGQVSYGYTF.

The chain couples TRBV28 to TRBJ2-5; D unclear. Between the trimmed V and J ends, which lost 3 bases and 2 bases, there was a span of 7 bases. The CDR3 has 13 residues. CDR1 is MDHEN, CDR2 SYDVKM, per germline. CDR3 sequence reads: CASSFPQQETQYF. The CDR3 bases are TGTGCCAGCAGTTTCCCACAGCAAGAGACCCAGTACTTC.

The J gene is TRBJ1-1, the V gene TRBV9; 8 bases agree with TRBD1. Germline V gene lookup returns CDR1 SGDLS and CDR2 YYNGEE. Unmatched junction bases numbered 7, after V lost 1 base and J lost 5 bases. This CDR3 spans 15 amino acids. This chain's CDR3 is CASSVLGQGSTEAFF. CDR3 nucleotides: TGTGCCAGCAGCGTATTAGGACAGGGTAGTACTGAAGCTTTCTTT.

CDR3 in DNA: TGTGCCAGCAGCTTAGCGGCGGGAACCCAAGCTGAAGCTTTCTTT. Protein product: CASSLAAGTQAEAFF. The chain recombines TRBV7-2 with TRBJ1-1; D unresolved. The CDR3 extends over 15 amino acids. Trimming removed 0 bases at V and 6 bases at J, with 14 bases between. CDR1 and CDR2 from the germline V gene are SGHTA and FQGNSA.

The chain couples TRBV6-5 to TRBJ2-7, with 8 bases identical to TRBD1. The CDR3 is 15 amino acids. CDR1 and CDR2 from the germline V gene are MNHEY and SVGAGI. V lost 7 bases to trimming and J lost 2 bases; unmatched junction nucleotides: 10. This chain's CDR3 is CASNLYRTGPYEQYF. Written as DNA, the CDR3 is TGTGCCAGCAATCTTTATCGGACAGGGCCCTACGAGCAGTACTTC.

CDR3 loop: CASSLTGGGINEKLFF. CDR3 DNA: TGTGCCAGCAGCCTAACGGGGGGCGGGATTAATGAAAAACTGTTTTTT. The genes are TRBV9 and TRBJ1-4, with D perhaps matching TRBD1 (6 bases). Germline assignment: CDR1 SGDLS and CDR2 YYNGEE. The V gene lost 4 bases and the J gene lost 4 bases, with 17 bases spanning the gap. The CDR3 consists of 16 residues.

The V and J genes are TRBV11-3 and TRBJ2-7; D is possibly TRBD1 (6 bases). The CDR3 runs to 14 residues. Trimming shortened V by 1 base and J by 3 bases, and 10 bases separated the two germline ends. Germline V gene sequence: CDR1 SGHNT, CDR2 YENEEA. For the CDR3, the DNA is TGTGCCAGCAGCTTAGGAGGCAGGGGCTACGAGCAGTACTTC. Amino acid sequence: CASSLGGRGYEQYF. Complete variable domain (other parts from reference TRBV11-3 and TRBJ2-7): EAGVVQSPRYKIIEKKQPVAFWCNPISGHNTLYWYLQNLGQGPELLIRYENEEAVDDSQLPKDRFSAERLKGVDSTLKIQPAELGDSAVYLCASSLGGRGYEQYFGPGTRLTVT.

To note about this clone: The same CDR3 is also encoded by other DNA sequences in this sample. The V and J genes are TRBV6-5 and TRBJ1-1; TRBD1 is a possible D gene (6 bases). The CDR3 spans 12 residues. Germline CDR1 reads MNHEY; CDR2 reads SVGAGI. V lost 5 bases and J lost 4, with 8 bases in between. The CDR3 DNA follows: TGTGCCAGCAGTCGAGGGGGCACTGAAGCTTTCTTT. This encodes CASSRGGTEAFF.